This T cell receptor (beta chain) derives from a study of PD-1 blockade in classical Hodgkin lymphoma. General observations from the study: With CD4+ cells, TCR diversity rose significantly by C4D1, but not with CD8+ cells.

Each of the patients experienced relapse following autologous stem cell transplantation, and their brentuximab vedotin exposure differed. TCRdb's table, derived via immunoSEQ multiplex PCR, lists solely in-frame clones and lacks some. This sample carries about 20,000 clones, roughly 73% of them seen once, and the ten largest clones take roughly a quarter. The CDR3 contains 14 residues. V lost 5 bases, J lost 5 bases, and 5 bases stayed unmatched. Germline V gives CDR1 SNHLY, CDR2 FYNNEI. Note on this clone: Its antigen is undetermined.

This clonotype was obtained from a human donor with classical Hodgkin lymphoma. The sequences come from peripheral blood mononuclear cells (PBMCs), collected before the second cycle of nivolumab. The chain has TRBV2 and TRBJ1-5; 8 nucleotides match TRBD1. The chain's CDR3 is CASSTSTGDQPQHF. For the CDR3, the DNA is TGTGCCAGCAGTACCTCGACAGGGGATCAGCCCCAGCATTTT.